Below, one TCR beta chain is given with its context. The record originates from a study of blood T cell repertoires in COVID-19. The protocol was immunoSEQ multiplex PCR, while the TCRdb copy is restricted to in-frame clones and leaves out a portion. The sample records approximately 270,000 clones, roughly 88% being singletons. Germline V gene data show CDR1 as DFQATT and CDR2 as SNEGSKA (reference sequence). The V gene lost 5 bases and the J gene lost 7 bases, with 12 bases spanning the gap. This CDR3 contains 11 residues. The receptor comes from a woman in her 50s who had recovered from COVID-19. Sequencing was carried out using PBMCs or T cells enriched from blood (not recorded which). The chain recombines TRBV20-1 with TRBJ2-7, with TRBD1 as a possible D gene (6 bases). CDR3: CSAHRVGEQYF. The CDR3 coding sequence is TGCAGTGCTCACAGGGTCGGGGAGCAGTACTTC.